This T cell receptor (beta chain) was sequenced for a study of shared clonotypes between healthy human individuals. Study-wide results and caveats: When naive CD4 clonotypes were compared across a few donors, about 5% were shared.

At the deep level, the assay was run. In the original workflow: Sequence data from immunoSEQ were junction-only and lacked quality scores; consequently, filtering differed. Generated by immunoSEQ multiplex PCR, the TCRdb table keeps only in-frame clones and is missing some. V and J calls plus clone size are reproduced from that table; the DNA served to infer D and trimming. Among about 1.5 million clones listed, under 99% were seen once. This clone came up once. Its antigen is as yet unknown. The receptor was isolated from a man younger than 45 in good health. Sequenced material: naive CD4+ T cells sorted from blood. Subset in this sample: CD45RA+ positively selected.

The DNA of the CDR3 is TGTGCCAGCAGTTACTCAGAGACAGGAGTGGAGCAGTTCTTC. Its protein product is CASSYSETGVEQFF. The chain has TRBV6-5 and TRBJ2-1, with D possibly TRBD1 on 6 matching bases. CDR3 length: 14 amino acids. CDR1 MNHEY and CDR2 SVGAGI come from the germline V gene. Trimming took 0 bases from V and 10 from J, leaving 13 bases between them.